This T cell receptor (beta chain) was captured by sequencing in a study of cytomegalovirus exposure and HLA in healthy donors. Study outcomes and limitations: Three CMV-associated chains were confirmed in vitro to be specific for CMV antigens. In an earlier analysis, productive rearrangement rates for most beta V segments clustered near 87% or 30%.

The CDR3 consists of 13 residues. Looked up from germline, CDR1 is SEHNR and CDR2 is FQNEAQ (reference sequence). V shed 5 bases, J shed 7 bases, and the junction held 8 bases outside the gene matches. As for this clone: The antigen is undetermined.

The study ran its PCR with 60 Vbeta and 13 Jbeta primers. TCRdb's table, derived via immunoSEQ multiplex PCR, lists solely in-frame clones and lacks some. This sample has some 120,000 clones; about 79% occur once, and the top ten carry 3.5% to 4.5%. Specimen: PBMCs. This chain connects TRBV7-9 to TRBJ2-7; 7 bases map to TRBD1. This clonotype was sampled from a man aged 30 to 45 in good health and CMV-seropositive. In DNA, the CDR3 is TGTGCCAGCAGCCAAGACAGGGCCGGGGAGCAGTACTTC. Translation gives CASSQDRAGEQYF.